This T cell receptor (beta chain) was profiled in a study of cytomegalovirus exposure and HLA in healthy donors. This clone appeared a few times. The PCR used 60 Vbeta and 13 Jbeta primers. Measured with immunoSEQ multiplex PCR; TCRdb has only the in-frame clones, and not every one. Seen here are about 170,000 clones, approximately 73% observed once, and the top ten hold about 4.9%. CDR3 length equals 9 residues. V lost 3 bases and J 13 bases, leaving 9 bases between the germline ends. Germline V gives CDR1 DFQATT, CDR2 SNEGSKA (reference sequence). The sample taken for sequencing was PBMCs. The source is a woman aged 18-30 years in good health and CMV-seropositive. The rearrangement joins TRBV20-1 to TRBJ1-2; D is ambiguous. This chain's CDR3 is CSASRYGTF. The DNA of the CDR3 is TGCAGTGCTAGTCGGTATGGCACCTTC.